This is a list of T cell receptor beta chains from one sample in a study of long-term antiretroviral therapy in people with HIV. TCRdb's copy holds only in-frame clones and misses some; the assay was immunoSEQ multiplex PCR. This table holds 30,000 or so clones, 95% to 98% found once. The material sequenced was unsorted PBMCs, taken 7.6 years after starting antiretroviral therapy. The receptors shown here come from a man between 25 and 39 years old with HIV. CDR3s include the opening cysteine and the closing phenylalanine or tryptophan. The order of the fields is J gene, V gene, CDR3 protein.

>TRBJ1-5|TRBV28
CASSLGQPQHF
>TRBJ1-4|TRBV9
CASSPRTGGQGEKLFF
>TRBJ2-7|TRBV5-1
CASSLVGTSGYEQYF
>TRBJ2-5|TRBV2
CASRGLVVVTQYF
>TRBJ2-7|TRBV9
CASSVASGMDEQYF
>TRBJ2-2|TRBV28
CASSLRAPGELFF
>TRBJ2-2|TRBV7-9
CASRATGAQDTGELFF
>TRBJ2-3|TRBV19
CASTMGPSSTDTQYF
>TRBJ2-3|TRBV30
CAWSVGGGADTQYF
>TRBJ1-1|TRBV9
CASSAMNTEAFF
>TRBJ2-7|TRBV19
CASSIANRDGADQYF
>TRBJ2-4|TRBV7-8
CASSYGQIQYF
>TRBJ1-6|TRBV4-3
CASSQELVGRGYSPLHF
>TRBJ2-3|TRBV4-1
CASTGGLAGGNTDTQYF
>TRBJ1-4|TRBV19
CASSILGQANEKLFF
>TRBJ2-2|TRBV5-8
CASSLETEKAGELFF
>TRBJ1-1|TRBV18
CASSPPGGTEAFF
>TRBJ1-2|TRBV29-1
CSVEDPPGYTF
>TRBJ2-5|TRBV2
CASGQDSQETQYF
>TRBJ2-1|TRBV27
CASSLSNHNEQFF
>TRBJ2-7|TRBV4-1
CASSQGGAGGTYEQYF
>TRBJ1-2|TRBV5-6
CASSLAGGRGGYTF
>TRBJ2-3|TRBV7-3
CASSRQVSDTQYF
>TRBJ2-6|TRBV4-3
CASSPFSGTTPGANVLTF
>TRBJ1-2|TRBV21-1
CARTGTGDYGYTF
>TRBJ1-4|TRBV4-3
CASSINLGSNEKLFF
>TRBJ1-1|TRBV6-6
CASRAANTEAFF
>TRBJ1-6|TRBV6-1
CASSGFRVDSPLHF
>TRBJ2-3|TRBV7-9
CATQGDTQYF
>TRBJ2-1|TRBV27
CASSLNSGAYNEQFF
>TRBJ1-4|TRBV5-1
CASSSQGRGEKLFF
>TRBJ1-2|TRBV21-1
CASSKGQGPNYGYTF
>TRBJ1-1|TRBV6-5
CASSRDRDSTEAFF
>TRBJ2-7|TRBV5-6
CASSWTSGDMNF
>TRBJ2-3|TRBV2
CASSIVTDTQYF
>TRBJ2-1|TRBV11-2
CASSLAGWSSYNEQFF
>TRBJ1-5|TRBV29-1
CSVRSGGYNQPQHF